Ten or more counts support the clone carrying this TCR beta chain. Its specificity is unknown. This sample is part of a study of T cells in Graves' hyperthyroidism and ophthalmopathy. RNA transcripts yielded amplified TCR beta CDR3 regions. HTBI primers drove first-round RT-PCR of the TCR CDR3. TCRdb reanalysed the multiplex PCR reads using MiXCR and keeps one entry per CDR3 protein. The sample has around 520,000 distinct CDR3 sequences, around 15% seen once. The CDR3 extends over 11 amino acids. V was pared by 3 bases and J by 4 bases, with 5 bases between. In germline, CDR1 is DFQATT, CDR2 SNEGSKA (reference sequence). Study observations and caveats: Most expanded thyroid clonotypes above 0.001 recurred in blood.

This clonotype was obtained from a woman in her thirties or forties with Graves' hyperthyroidism. The sequenced material came from blood. V gene TRBV20-1 combines with J gene TRBJ2-3, with D uncertain. The CDR3: CSASGADTQYF. In DNA, the CDR3 is TGCAGTGCTAGTGGGGCAGATACGCAGTATTTT.